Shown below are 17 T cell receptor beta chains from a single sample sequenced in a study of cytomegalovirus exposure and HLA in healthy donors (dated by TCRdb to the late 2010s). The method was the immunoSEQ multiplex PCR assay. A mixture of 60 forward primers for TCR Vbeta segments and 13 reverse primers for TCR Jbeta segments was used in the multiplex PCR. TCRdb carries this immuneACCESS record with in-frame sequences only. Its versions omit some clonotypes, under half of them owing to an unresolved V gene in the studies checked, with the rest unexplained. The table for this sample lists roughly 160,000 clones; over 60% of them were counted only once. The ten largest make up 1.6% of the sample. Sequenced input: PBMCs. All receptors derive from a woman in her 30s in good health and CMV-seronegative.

The DNA of the CDR3 is TGCGCCAGCAGCGATACAGGGGGAAATTCACCCCTCCACTTT. Its protein is CASSDTGGNSPLHF. The rearrangement uses TRBV5-1 and TRBJ1-6, with 8 bases fitting TRBD1. The CDR3 covers 14 residues. Looked up from germline, CDR1 is SGHRS and CDR2 is YFSETQ. V trimming: 4 bases; J trimming: 7 bases; junction bases outside the gene matches: 4.

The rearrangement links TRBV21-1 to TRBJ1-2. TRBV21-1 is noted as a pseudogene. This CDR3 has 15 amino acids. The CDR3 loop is CASSNLVPRNYGYTF. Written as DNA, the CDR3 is TGTGCCAGCAGCAACTTAGTCCCTCGTAACTATGGCTACACCTTC.

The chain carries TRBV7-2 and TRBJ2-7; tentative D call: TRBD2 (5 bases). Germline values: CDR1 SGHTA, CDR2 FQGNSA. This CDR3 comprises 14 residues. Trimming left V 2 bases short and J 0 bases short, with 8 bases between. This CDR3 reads CASSLWEFSYEQYF. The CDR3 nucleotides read TGTGCCAGCAGCTTATGGGAGTTCTCCTACGAGCAGTACTTC.

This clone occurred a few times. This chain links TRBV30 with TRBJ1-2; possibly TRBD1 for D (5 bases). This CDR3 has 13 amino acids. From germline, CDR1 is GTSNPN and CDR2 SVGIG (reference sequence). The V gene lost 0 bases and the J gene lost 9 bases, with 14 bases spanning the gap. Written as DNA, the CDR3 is TGTGCCTGGAGTGTAGACAGCCAGGTCAGCTACACCTTC. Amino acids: CAWSVDSQVSYTF.

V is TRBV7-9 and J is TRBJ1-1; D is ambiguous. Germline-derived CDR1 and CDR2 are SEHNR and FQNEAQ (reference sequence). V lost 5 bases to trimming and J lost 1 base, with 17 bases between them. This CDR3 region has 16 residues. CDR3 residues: CASSPQVLGPNTEAFF. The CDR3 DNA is TGTGCCAGCAGCCCCCAGGTGTTGGGTCCGAACACTGAAGCTTTCTTT.

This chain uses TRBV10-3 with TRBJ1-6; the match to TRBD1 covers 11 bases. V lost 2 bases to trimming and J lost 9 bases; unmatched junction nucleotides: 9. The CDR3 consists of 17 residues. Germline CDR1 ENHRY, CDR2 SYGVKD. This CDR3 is CAISEGSRTGGSSPLHF. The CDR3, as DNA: TGTGCCATCAGTGAGGGCTCTAGGACAGGGGGCAGTTCACCCCTCCACTTT.

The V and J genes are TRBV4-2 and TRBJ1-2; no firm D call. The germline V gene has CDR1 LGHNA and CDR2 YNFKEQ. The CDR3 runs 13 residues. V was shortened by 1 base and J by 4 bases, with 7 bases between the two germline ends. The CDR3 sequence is CASSQGHFYGYTF. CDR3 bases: TGTGCCAGCAGCCAAGGACACTTCTATGGCTACACCTTC.

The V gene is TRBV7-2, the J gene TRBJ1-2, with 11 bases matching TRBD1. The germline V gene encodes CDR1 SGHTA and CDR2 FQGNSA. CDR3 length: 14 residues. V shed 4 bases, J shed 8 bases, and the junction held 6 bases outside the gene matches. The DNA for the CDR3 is TGTGCCAGCAGCTCCGGGACAGGGGGAAGAGGCTACACCTTC. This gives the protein CASSSGTGGRGYTF.

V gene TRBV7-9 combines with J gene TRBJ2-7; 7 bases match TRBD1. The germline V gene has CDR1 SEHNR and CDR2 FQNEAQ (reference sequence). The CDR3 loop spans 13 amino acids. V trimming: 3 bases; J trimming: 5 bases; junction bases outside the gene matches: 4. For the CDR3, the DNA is TGTGCCAGCAGCTTGCCTACAGGGGACGAGCAGTACTTC. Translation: CASSLPTGDEQYF.

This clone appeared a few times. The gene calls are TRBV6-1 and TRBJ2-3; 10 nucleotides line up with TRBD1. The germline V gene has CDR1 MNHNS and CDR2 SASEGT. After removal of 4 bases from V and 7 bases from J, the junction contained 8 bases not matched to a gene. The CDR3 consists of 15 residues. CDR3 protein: CASSGLTGGGYTQYF. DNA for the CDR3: TGTGCCAGCAGTGGGTTGACAGGGGGCGGGTATACGCAGTATTTT.

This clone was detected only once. CDR3 DNA: TGTGCCAGCACCCCTAGCGGGAGAGGTGCCTACGAGCAGTACTTC. Residues: CASTPSGRGAYEQYF. The chain links TRBV28 to TRBJ2-7, with 10 bases lining up with TRBD2. With V trimmed by 7 bases and J by 2 bases, 8 bases remained unmatched. The CDR3 consists of 15 residues. Germline assignment: CDR1 MDHEN and CDR2 SYDVKM.

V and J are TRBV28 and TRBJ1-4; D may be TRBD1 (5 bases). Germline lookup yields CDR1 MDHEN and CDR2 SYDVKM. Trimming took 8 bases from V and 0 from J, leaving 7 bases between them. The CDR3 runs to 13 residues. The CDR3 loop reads CASWGATNEKLFF. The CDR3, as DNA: TGTGCCAGCTGGGGGGCAACTAATGAAAAACTGTTTTTT. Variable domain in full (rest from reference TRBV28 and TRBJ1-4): DVKVTQSSRYLVKRTGEKVFLECVQDMDHENMFWYRQDPGLGLRLIYFSYDVKMKEKGDIPEGYSVSREKKERFSLILESASTNQTSMYLCASWGATNEKLFFGSGTQLSVL.

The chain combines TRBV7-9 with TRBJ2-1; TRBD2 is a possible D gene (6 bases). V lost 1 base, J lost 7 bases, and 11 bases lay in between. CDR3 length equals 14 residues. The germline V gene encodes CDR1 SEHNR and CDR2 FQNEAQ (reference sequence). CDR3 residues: CASSLGAGRNEQFF. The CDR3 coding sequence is TGTGCCAGCAGCTTAGGTGCGGGGAGGAATGAGCAGTTCTTC.

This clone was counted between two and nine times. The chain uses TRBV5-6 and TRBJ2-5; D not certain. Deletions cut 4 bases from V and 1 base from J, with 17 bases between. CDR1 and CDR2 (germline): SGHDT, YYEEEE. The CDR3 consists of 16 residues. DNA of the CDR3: TGTGCCAGCAGCCTTCTAGGCGTTGGTCTCCAAGAGACCCAGTACTTC. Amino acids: CASSLLGVGLQETQYF.

CDR3 sequence (DNA): TGTGCCAGCAGCCCTACTAGCGGTTACACAGATACGCAGTATTTT. It translates to CASSPTSGYTDTQYF. The chain has TRBV5-4 and TRBJ2-3, with 8 nucleotides matching TRBD2. The V gene's germline CDR1 is SGHNT and CDR2 YYREEE (reference sequence). The CDR3 is made up of 15 amino acids. Trimming cost V 4 bases and J 2 bases; bases outside gene matches: 6.

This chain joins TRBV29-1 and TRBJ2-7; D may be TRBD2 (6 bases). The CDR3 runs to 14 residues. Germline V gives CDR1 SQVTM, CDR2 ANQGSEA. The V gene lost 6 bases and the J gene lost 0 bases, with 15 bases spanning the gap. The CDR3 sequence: CSVHSGDHSYEQYF. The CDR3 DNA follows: TGCAGCGTCCATAGCGGCGACCACTCCTACGAGCAGTACTTC.

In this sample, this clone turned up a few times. CDR3 sequence (DNA): TGCAGCGTTGCCAAATCTAATGAAAAACTGTTTTTT. It is translated as CSVAKSNEKLFF. The chain carries TRBV29-1 and TRBJ1-4; D is uncertain. The germline CDR1 and CDR2 sequences are SQVTM and ANQGSEA. This CDR3 spans 12 amino acids. V was shortened by 4 bases and J by 3 bases, with 6 bases between the two germline ends. Full variable domain (outside the CDR3, taken from reference TRBV29-1 and TRBJ1-4): SAVISQKPSRDICQRGTSLTIQCQVDSQVTMMFWYRQQPGQSLTLIATANQGSEATYESGFVIDKFPISRPNLTFSTLTVSNMSPEDSSIYLCSVAKSNEKLFFGSGTQLSVL.